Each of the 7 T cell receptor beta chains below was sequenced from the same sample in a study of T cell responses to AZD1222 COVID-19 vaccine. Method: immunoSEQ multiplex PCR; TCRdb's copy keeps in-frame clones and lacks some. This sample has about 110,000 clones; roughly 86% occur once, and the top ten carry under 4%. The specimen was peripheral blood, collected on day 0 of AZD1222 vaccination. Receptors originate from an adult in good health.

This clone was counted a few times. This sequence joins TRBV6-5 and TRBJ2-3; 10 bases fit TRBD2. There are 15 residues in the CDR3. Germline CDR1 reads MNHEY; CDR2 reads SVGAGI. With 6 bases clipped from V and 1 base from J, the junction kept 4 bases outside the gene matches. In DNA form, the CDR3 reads TGTGCCAGCAGAACCAGCGGGGGGGGCACAGATACGCAGTATTTT. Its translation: CASRTSGGGTDTQYF.

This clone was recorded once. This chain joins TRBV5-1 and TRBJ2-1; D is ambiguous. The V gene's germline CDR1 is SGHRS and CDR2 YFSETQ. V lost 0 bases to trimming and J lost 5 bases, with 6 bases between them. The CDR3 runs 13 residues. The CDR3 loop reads CASSLVGNNEQFF. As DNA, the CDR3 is TGCGCCAGCAGCTTGGTGGGAAACAATGAGCAGTTCTTC.

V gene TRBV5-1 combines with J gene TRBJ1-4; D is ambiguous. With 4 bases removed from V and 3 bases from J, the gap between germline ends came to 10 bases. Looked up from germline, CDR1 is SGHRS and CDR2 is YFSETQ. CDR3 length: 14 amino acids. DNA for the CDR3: TGCGCCAGCAGCGTAAGATCGGCTAATGAAAAACTGTTTTTT. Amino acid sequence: CASSVRSANEKLFF. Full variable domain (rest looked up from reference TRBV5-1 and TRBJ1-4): KAGVTQTPRYLIKTRGQQVTLSCSPISGHRSVSWYQQTPGQGLQFLFEYFSETQRNKGNFPGRFSGRQFSNSRSEMNVSTLELGDSALYLCASSVRSANEKLFFGSGTQLSVL.

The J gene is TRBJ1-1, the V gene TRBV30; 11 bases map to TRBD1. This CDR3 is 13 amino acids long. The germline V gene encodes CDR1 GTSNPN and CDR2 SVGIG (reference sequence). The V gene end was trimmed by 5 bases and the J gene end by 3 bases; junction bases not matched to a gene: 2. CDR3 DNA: TGTGCCTGGGGGGGACAGGGGGACACTGAAGCTTTCTTT. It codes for CAWGGQGDTEAFF.

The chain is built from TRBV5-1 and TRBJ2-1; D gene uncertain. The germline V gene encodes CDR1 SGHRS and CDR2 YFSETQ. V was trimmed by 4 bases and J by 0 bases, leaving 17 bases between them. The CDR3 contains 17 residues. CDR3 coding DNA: TGCGCCAGCAGCCCTATCCATGGCCTTCGCTCCTACAATGAGCAGTTCTTC. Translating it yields CASSPIHGLRSYNEQFF.

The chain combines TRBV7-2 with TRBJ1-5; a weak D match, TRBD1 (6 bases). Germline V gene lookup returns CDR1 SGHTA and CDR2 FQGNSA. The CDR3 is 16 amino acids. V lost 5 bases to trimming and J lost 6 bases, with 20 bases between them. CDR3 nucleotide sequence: TGTGCCAGCAGCCCGGGACACACGAATGGGGGTCAGCCCCAGCATTTT. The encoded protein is CASSPGHTNGGQPQHF.

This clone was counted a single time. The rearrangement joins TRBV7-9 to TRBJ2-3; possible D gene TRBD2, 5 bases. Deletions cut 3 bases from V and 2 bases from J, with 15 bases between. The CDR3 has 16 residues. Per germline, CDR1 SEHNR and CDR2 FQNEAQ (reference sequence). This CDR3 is CASSFITGSDTDTQYF. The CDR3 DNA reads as TGTGCCAGCAGCTTTATTACGGGATCCGACACAGATACGCAGTATTTT.